Listed here are 15 T cell receptor beta chains from one sample, sequenced in a study of T-cell memory formation after mild COVID-19 (TCRdb year 2021). Library preparation used 5' RACE. The sequencer was an Illumina NovaSeq 6000. TCRdb reprocessing: public reads trimmed at Q25 with fastp, clones called with MiXCR, in-frame beta chains kept. Rows merge per CDR3 protein into single entries with the most common DNA and genes. Counted in this sample were approximately 410,000 distinct CDR3 sequences; 20% to 30% of them appeared once. The ten largest clones represent around 12% of the sample. Sample: PBMCs or a T cell subset sorted from them (not recorded which). Receptor source: an adult woman who had mild COVID-19 (a few samples of this study predate the infection). The sample titles of this study are shuffled in the database, so cell type and time point are left out; the donor was told from shared clones.

On this clonotype: The junction shows a germline mismatch at one end, possibly a read error. V and J are TRBV7-2 and TRBJ2-7, with D unclear. The CDR3 contains 13 residues. The germline CDR1 and CDR2 sequences are SGHTA and FQGNSA. CDR3 nucleotides: TGTGCCAGCAGCTGGGCCGAGTCCTCCGAGCAGTACTTC. Its translation is CASSWAESSEQYF. Looking up the rest from reference TRBV7-2 and TRBJ2-7 gives the full variable domain: GAGVSQSPSNKVTEKGKDVELRCDPISGHTALYWYRQSLGQGLEFLIYFQGNSAPDKSGLPSDRFSAERTGGSVSTLTIQRTQQEDSAVYLCASSWAESSEQYFGPGTRLTVT.

The CDR3 loop is CASSTGTSFAKNIQYF. The CDR3 DNA reads TGTGCCAGCAGCACAGGGACTTCTTTCGCCAAAAACATTCAGTACTTC. The chain joins TRBV7-8 to TRBJ2-4; D possibly uses TRBD1 or TRBD2 (6 bases each). V shed 5 bases and J shed 1 base, with 15 bases lying between them. The germline CDR1 and CDR2 sequences are SGHVS and FQNEAQ. The CDR3 totals 16 residues.

This rearrangement joins TRBV19 to TRBJ1-2; D not resolved. Trimming removed 4 bases at V and 4 bases at J, with 16 bases between. CDR3 length: 15 residues. Germline V CDR1 and CDR2: LNHDA, SQIVND (reference sequence). DNA of the CDR3: TGTGCCAGTAGTAATCTCGGAACGGGGATCTATGGCTACACCTTC. Its protein product is CASSNLGTGIYGYTF.

This clonotype has more than one count but fewer than ten. The V and J genes are TRBV5-1 and TRBJ1-1; 9 bases line up with TRBD1. The V gene's germline CDR1 is SGHRS and CDR2 YFSETQ. The length of the CDR3 is 14 residues. The trim removed 3 bases at V and 5 bases at J, leaving 5 bases unmatched. The CDR3 bases are TGCGCCAGCAGCTCAGGACAGGGGAAAACTGAAGCTTTCTTT. The encoded protein is CASSSGQGKTEAFF.

This clonotype has more than one count but fewer than ten. The chain combines TRBV5-1 with TRBJ2-3; a possible D gene is TRBD2 (5 bases). Trimming pared 0 bases from V and 6 bases from J, leaving 14 bases between. CDR1 SGHRS and CDR2 YFSETQ come from the germline V gene. This CDR3 spans 15 amino acids. CDR3 amino acids: CASSLDPGIDDTQYF. The DNA for the CDR3 is TGCGCCAGCAGCTTGGATCCGGGGATCGATGATACGCAGTATTTT. The variable domain in full, with the rest retrieved from reference TRBV5-1 and TRBJ2-3, is KAGVTQTPRYLIKTRGQQVTLSCSPISGHRSVSWYQQTPGQGLQFLFEYFSETQRNKGNFPGRFSGRQFSNSRSEMNVSTLELGDSALYLCASSLDPGIDDTQYFGPGTRLTVL.

The chain couples TRBV20-1 to TRBJ2-1; 12 bases map to TRBD2. V shed 3 bases and J 9 bases; nucleotides not matched to a gene: 18. Germline CDR1 DFQATT, CDR2 SNEGSKA (reference sequence). The CDR3 loop spans 18 amino acids. The CDR3 is CSASSAAPGTSGWVEQFF. The CDR3 DNA is TGCAGTGCTAGTTCGGCGGCTCCGGGGACTAGCGGGTGGGTTGAGCAGTTCTTC.

This clonotype came up a few times. The J gene is TRBJ2-7, the V gene TRBV2; possibly TRBD2 for D (5 bases). Trimming removed 2 bases from V and 3 bases from J, with 5 bases in between. Germline CDR1 SNHLY, CDR2 FYNNEI. This CDR3 spans 12 amino acids. CDR3 DNA sequence: TGTGCCAGCAGTGAACGGGGCTACGAGCAGTACTTC. This translates into CASSERGYEQYF.

This clonotype was seen a handful of times. V is TRBV9 and J is TRBJ2-1; D remains unclear. This CDR3 has 16 amino acids. V lost 1 base, J lost 0 bases, and 11 bases lay in between. CDR1 and CDR2 from the germline V gene are SGDLS and YYNGEE. The CDR3 region has the DNA TGTGCCAGCAGCGTATATGCGCCGAGCTCCTACAATGAGCAGTTCTTC. Its translation is CASSVYAPSSYNEQFF.

This rearrangement joins TRBV24-1 to TRBJ2-1; TRBD2 aligns across 8 bases. Trimming took 6 bases from V and 2 from J; bases not matched to a gene: 5. The CDR3 totals 15 residues. CDR1 is KGHDR, CDR2 SFDVKD, per germline. As DNA, the CDR3 is TGTGCCACCAGTCAACCGGGACTAGCCTACAATGAGCAGTTCTTC. It codes for CATSQPGLAYNEQFF.

This clonotype showed up just a few times. This chain joins TRBV7-9 and TRBJ2-5; the D is unclear. V lost 11 bases, J lost 1 base, and 14 bases lay in between. Germline-derived CDR1 and CDR2 are SEHNR and FQNEAQ (reference sequence). The CDR3 sequence is 13 residues long. The DNA of the CDR3 is TGTGCCGCGAATCAGCTGACCCAAGAGACCCAGTACTTC. It codes for CAANQLTQETQYF. Full variable domain (rest looked up from reference TRBV7-9 and TRBJ2-5): DTGVSQNPRHKITKRGQNVTFRCDPISEHNRLYWYRQTLGQGPEFLTYFQNEAQLEKSRLLSDRFSAERPKGSFSTLEIQRTEQGDSAMYLCAANQLTQETQYFGPGTRLLVL.

A few counts support this clonotype. V is TRBV24-1 and J is TRBJ2-3, with D tentatively TRBD1 (6 bases). V was cut by 4 bases and J by 4 bases, with 17 bases left in between. The CDR3 is 16 amino acids. Germline loops: CDR1 KGHDR, CDR2 SFDVKD. CDR3 sequence: CATSEYPGADADTQYF. DNA of the CDR3: TGTGCCACCAGTGAATACCCAGGGGCCGACGCAGATACGCAGTATTTT.

The rearrangement uses TRBV20-1 and TRBJ2-7; 9 nucleotides agree with TRBD1. The CDR3 covers 15 residues. J gave up 5 bases and V 6 bases, and 14 bases lay outside the gene matches. CDR1 and CDR2 from the germline V gene are DFQATT and SNEGSKA (reference sequence). CDR3 nucleotides: TGCAGTGCCGACCCTCCGGGACAGGGCTTCGACGAGCAGTACTTC. Translating it yields CSADPPGQGFDEQYF.

The chain recombines TRBV12-3 or TRBV12-4 with TRBJ2-5; TRBD2 aligns across 9 bases. CDR3 size: 16 residues. Germline trimming cut 1 base from V and 0 bases from J; bases unmatched to any gene: 3. The CDR3, as DNA: TGTGCCAGCAGTTTAGGTCGCGGGGGGGACCAAGAGACCCAGTACTTC. Translation gives CASSLGRGGDQETQYF.

This clonotype showed up just a few times. The chain links TRBV10-3 to TRBJ2-7; TRBD1 matches 11 bases. CDR3 size: 15 residues. Trimming at V came to 0 bases and at J to 6 bases, leaving 4 bases not matched to a gene. The germline V gene has CDR1 ENHRY and CDR2 SYGVKD. This CDR3 reads CAISESDRGPLEQYF. As DNA, the CDR3 is TGTGCCATCAGTGAGTCGGACAGGGGGCCCCTCGAGCAGTACTTC.

The rearrangement links TRBV12-3 or TRBV12-4 to TRBJ2-7, with 10 bases fitting TRBD2. Unmatched junction bases numbered 5, after V lost 6 bases and J lost 3 bases. This CDR3 contains 14 residues. The CDR3 here is CASSPIAGGYEQYF. CDR3 nucleotides: TGTGCCAGCAGCCCAATAGCGGGGGGCTACGAGCAGTACTTC.